The 32 T cell receptor beta chains in this list originate from one sample, sequenced in a study of cytomegalovirus exposure and HLA in healthy donors. The PCR made use of 60 Vbeta and 13 Jbeta primers. Clones were read by immunoSEQ multiplex PCR, and TCRdb kept only the in-frame ones, dropping some. The table has about 110,000 clones, roughly 79% seen once. Sequences were obtained from PBMCs. The receptors here all came from a male donor in good health and CMV-seronegative.

V and J are TRBV21-1 and TRBJ1-1. TRBV21-1 is listed as a pseudogene. The CDR3 runs to 16 residues. CDR3 DNA: TGTGCCAGCAGCAAAGCGGCGGGAGGGTCGGACACTGAAGCTTTCTTT. Protein: CASSKAAGGSDTEAFF.

CDR3 in amino acids: CASTPDSRRWPQHF. CDR3 DNA sequence: TGTGCCAGCACCCCGGACAGCAGGCGGTGGCCCCAGCATTTT. The chain couples TRBV2 to TRBJ1-5; D may be TRBD1 (6 bases). The V end was cut by 7 bases, the J end by 9 bases, with 19 bases between. From germline, CDR1 is SNHLY and CDR2 FYNNEI. This CDR3 contains 14 residues. The full variable domain, rest sourced from reference TRBV2 and TRBJ1-5, is EPEVTQTPSHQVTQMGQEVILRCVPISNHLYFYWYRQILGQKVEFLVSFYNNEISEKSEIFDDQFSVERPDGSNFTLKIRSTKLEDSAMYFCASTPDSRRWPQHFGDGTRLSIL.

The chain carries TRBV7-9 and TRBJ2-1; D perhaps matches TRBD2 (6 bases). The CDR3 has 17 amino acids. Trimming cost V 3 bases and J 4 bases, with 19 bases left between them. Germline lookup yields CDR1 SEHNR and CDR2 FQNEAQ (reference sequence). CDR3 nucleotide sequence: TGTGCCAGCAGCTTTGGAGGGATATACAGGTCATACAATGAGCAGTTCTTC. This gives the protein CASSFGGIYRSYNEQFF.

This chain connects TRBV4-1 to TRBJ2-3; a weak D match, TRBD2 (5 bases). Germline CDR1 and CDR2: MGHRA and YSYEKL. This CDR3 region has 15 residues. V was trimmed by 4 bases and J by 2 bases, leaving 13 bases between them. Here the CDR3 DNA reads TGCGCCAGCAGCCCTTGGGGAGTGATCACAGATACGCAGTATTTT. Translated, it gives CASSPWGVITDTQYF.

The rearrangement uses TRBV28 and TRBJ1-1; 9 positions agree with TRBD1. CDR1 MDHEN and CDR2 SYDVKM come from the germline V gene. The CDR3 loop spans 13 amino acids. V gave up 11 bases and J gave up 1 base; unmatched junction bases: 5. The CDR3 is CAAGTGPNTEAFF. DNA of the CDR3: TGTGCCGCCGGGACAGGGCCGAACACTGAAGCTTTCTTT.

This clone occurred a few times. The rearrangement links TRBV7-3 to TRBJ2-7, with D maybe TRBD1 (6 bases). CDR3 length: 13 residues. In germline, CDR1 is SGHTA, CDR2 FQGTGA. V shed 5 bases and J shed 4 bases, with 12 bases lying between them. The CDR3 DNA reads TGTGCCAGCAGCAACACAGGGTTGTACGAGCAGTACTTC. This translates into CASSNTGLYEQYF.

The chain carries TRBV7-8 and TRBJ2-7; TRBD1 is a possible D gene (5 bases). This CDR3 comprises 14 residues. Germline V gene lookup returns CDR1 SGHVS and CDR2 FQNEAQ. Trimming pared 3 bases from V and 4 bases from J, leaving 13 bases between. CDR3 residues: CASSLGPDGYEQYF. CDR3 in DNA: TGTGCCAGCAGCTTGGGGCCTGACGGGTACGAGCAGTACTTC.

CDR3 coding DNA: TGTGCCAGCAGTTACCGACAGGGGGGAGAAGAGACCCAGTACTTC. This encodes CASSYRQGGEETQYF. The chain recombines TRBV6-6 with TRBJ2-5; 9 bases are shared with TRBD1. This CDR3 is 15 amino acids long. Germline-derived CDR1 and CDR2 are MNHNY and SVGAGI (reference sequence). J was trimmed by 3 bases and V by 2 bases; bases with no gene match: 4.

This chain uses TRBV5-1 with TRBJ2-5, with 9 bases matching TRBD1. The J call may be in error: the DNA end matches TRBJ2-7 better. CDR3 length: 16 amino acids. The germline V gene encodes CDR1 SGHRS and CDR2 YFSETQ. The CDR3 bases are TGCGCCAGCAGCTTGGCCCCGCGGGACAGGGCCTACGAGCAGTACTTC. It encodes CASSLAPRDRAYEQYF.

This sequence joins TRBV7-9 and TRBJ1-1, with D perhaps TRBD1 (5 bases). V was pared by 4 bases and J by 2 bases, with 17 bases between. This CDR3 is 16 amino acids long. Germline CDR1 and CDR2: SEHNR and FQNEAQ (reference sequence). The CDR3 sequence is CASSSPREGINTEAFF. The DNA for the CDR3 is TGTGCCAGCAGCTCCCCCCGGGAGGGGATAAACACTGAAGCTTTCTTT.

V gene TRBV9 combines with J gene TRBJ2-2; possibly TRBD2 for D (6 bases). CDR1 and CDR2 from the germline V gene are SGDLS and YYNGEE. The germline V and J ends were trimmed by 7 bases and 5 bases, with 15 bases remaining between them. This CDR3 comprises 14 residues. The chain's CDR3 is CASRGSQITGELFF. Written as DNA, the CDR3 is TGTGCCAGCCGGGGGAGCCAAATAACCGGGGAGCTGTTTTTT.

The chain combines TRBV29-1 with TRBJ2-7; 8 bases map to TRBD2. From germline, CDR1 is SQVTM and CDR2 ANQGSEA. This CDR3 is 15 amino acids long. Trimming at V came to 3 bases and at J to 1 base, leaving 8 bases not matched to a gene. CDR3 nucleotide sequence: TGCAGCGTTGATTATAAGGCGGGAGGATCCTACGAGCAGTACTTC. It specifies CSVDYKAGGSYEQYF.

The V gene is TRBV9, the J gene TRBJ2-3; weak D call: TRBD1 (6 bases). CDR1 is SGDLS, CDR2 YYNGEE, per germline. Trimming took 0 bases from V and 1 from J, leaving 9 bases between them. The CDR3 runs 15 residues. CDR3 coding DNA: TGTGCCAGCAGCGTAGAGCCAGGGGGCACAGATACGCAGTATTTT. This sequence encodes CASSVEPGGTDTQYF.

J is TRBJ1-1 and V is TRBV7-2; TRBD1 is a possible D gene (6 bases). V was cut by 2 bases and J by 1 base, with 14 bases left in between. Germline CDR1 and CDR2: SGHTA and FQGNSA. This CDR3 region has 16 residues. In nucleotides, the CDR3 is TGTGCCAGCAGCTTATTCTTCTCAGGGGCGAACACTGAAGCTTTCTTT. Amino acids: CASSLFFSGANTEAFF.

The rearrangement joins TRBV23-1 to TRBJ2-2; 7 bases map to TRBD2. TRBV23-1 is an open reading frame whose function is uncertain. This CDR3 comprises 17 residues. Unmatched junction bases numbered 8, after V lost 0 bases and J lost 4 bases. DNA for the CDR3: TGCGCCAGCAGTCAATCCCCCGGACTAGTGTTCACCGGGGAGCTGTTTTTT. Translation gives CASSQSPGLVFTGELFF.

The rearrangement uses TRBV9 and TRBJ2-2; tentative D call: TRBD1 (6 bases). Germline CDR1 is SGDLS and CDR2 is YYNGEE. The CDR3 is made up of 15 amino acids. V dropped 0 bases and J dropped 4 bases, with 10 bases sitting between them. Written as DNA, the CDR3 is TGTGCCAGCAGCGTAGTGGTCAGGGGCACCGGGGAGCTGTTTTTT. Translation gives CASSVVVRGTGELFF.

This clone showed up just once. This chain uses TRBV6-1 with TRBJ2-1, with TRBD2 matching over 7 bases. Looked up from germline, CDR1 is MNHNS and CDR2 is SASEGT. The CDR3 consists of 17 residues. The V and J ends lost 3 bases and 2 bases, in that order; junction bases with no gene match: 10. CDR3 residues: CASSEGTGGIPYNEQFF. The CDR3 nucleotides read TGTGCCAGCAGTGAGGGGACGGGAGGAATCCCCTACAATGAGCAGTTCTTC.

The chain uses TRBV4-3 and TRBJ1-4; D is possibly TRBD1 (6 bases). The germline gives CDR1 LGHNA, CDR2 YSLEER. The CDR3 has 19 amino acids. V was pared by 2 bases and J by 0 bases, with 19 bases between. The CDR3 here is CASSQSGRDKRPTNEKLFF. The CDR3 coding sequence is TGCGCCAGCAGCCAATCGGGTCGGGACAAGCGACCAACTAATGAAAAACTGTTTTTT.

This chain joins TRBV5-1 and TRBJ2-5; 11 nucleotides match TRBD2. Looked up from germline, CDR1 is SGHRS and CDR2 is YFSETQ. The CDR3 length is 17 residues. With V trimmed by 3 bases and J by 1 base, 8 bases remained unmatched. The CDR3 nucleotides read TGCGCCAGCAGCTCCGGGACTAGCGGACTTTCCCAAGAGACCCAGTACTTC. The encoded protein is CASSSGTSGLSQETQYF. Full variable domain (missing parts from reference TRBV5-1 and TRBJ2-5): KAGVTQTPRYLIKTRGQQVTLSCSPISGHRSVSWYQQTPGQGLQFLFEYFSETQRNKGNFPGRFSGRQFSNSRSEMNVSTLELGDSALYLCASSSGTSGLSQETQYFGPGTRLLVL.

The genes are TRBV20-1 and TRBJ2-7; D gene unclear. Trimming took off 3 bases at V and 4 bases at J, with 7 bases between the two ends. The CDR3 runs to 11 residues. From germline, CDR1 is DFQATT and CDR2 SNEGSKA (reference sequence). The CDR3 region has the DNA TGCAGTGCTAGGGAGCGATACGAGCAGTACTTC. As protein: CSARERYEQYF.

The chain couples TRBV28 to TRBJ2-6; 10 nucleotides agree with TRBD1. J lost 2 bases, V lost 7 bases, and 5 bases had no gene match. The CDR3 loop spans 16 amino acids. CDR1 is MDHEN and CDR2 is SYDVKM in the germline V gene. The CDR3 DNA sequence: TGTGCCAGCAAAACCGGGACAGGGGCTGGGGCCAACGTCCTGACTTTC. It translates to CASKTGTGAGANVLTF.

The chain has TRBV27 and TRBJ2-7; D uncertain. Trimming removed 5 bases from V and 4 bases from J, with 15 bases in between. Germline values: CDR1 MNHEY, CDR2 SMNVEV (reference sequence). This CDR3 is 14 amino acids long. The CDR3 DNA reads TGTGCCAGCAGTCCGTCGTGGGCTTCGTACGAGCAGTACTTC. It codes for CASSPSWASYEQYF.

The gene calls are TRBV11-3 and TRBJ2-1; 7 bases agree with TRBD1. Trimming at V came to 1 base and at J to 6 bases, leaving 6 bases not matched to a gene. The CDR3 is 15 amino acids. Germline CDR1 SGHNT, CDR2 YENEEA. CDR3 in DNA: TGTGCCAGCAGCTTAGTAGGGGGCGGTATCAATGAGCAGTTCTTC. It is translated as CASSLVGGGINEQFF.

On this clone: Its ends do not fully match the called genes, so a read error is possible. The chain combines TRBV7-9 with TRBJ2-1, with a tentative D call TRBD1 (5 bases). The CDR3 is 12 amino acids. Germline V gene data show CDR1 as SEHNR and CDR2 as FQNEAQ (reference sequence). Written as DNA, the CDR3 is TGTTCCAGCAGCTTGTCCAGGGATGAGCAGTTCTTC. Translating gives CSSSLSRDEQFF.

This chain links TRBV6-1 with TRBJ1-5; 11 bases are shared with TRBD1. V was pared by 6 bases and J by 1 base, with 2 bases of the junction left unmatched. This CDR3 spans 15 amino acids. CDR1 and CDR2 (germline): MNHNS, SASEGT. The CDR3 sequence: CASRWDRGSNQPQHF. The CDR3 DNA follows: TGTGCCAGCAGATGGGACAGGGGGAGCAATCAGCCCCAGCATTTT.

V usage is TRBV28 and J usage is TRBJ1-5, with a tentative D call TRBD1 (5 bases). This CDR3 comprises 15 residues. Between the trimmed V and J ends, which lost 4 bases and 3 bases, there was a span of 13 bases. The germline gives CDR1 MDHEN, CDR2 SYDVKM. In DNA form, the CDR3 reads TGTGCCAGCAGTTACCGAAAGGGGATCAATCAGCCCCAGCATTTT. This translates into CASSYRKGINQPQHF.

This clone showed up just once. The V call is TRBV19, the J call TRBJ2-5; 9 bases match TRBD2. The V gene end was trimmed by 6 bases and the J gene end by 4 bases; junction bases not matched to a gene: 6. Per germline, CDR1 LNHDA and CDR2 SQIVND (reference sequence). CDR3 length equals 14 residues. The CDR3 is CASSLLAGGETQYF. DNA of the CDR3: TGTGCCAGTAGCTTACTAGCGGGCGGAGAGACCCAGTACTTC. Complete variable domain (other parts from reference TRBV19 and TRBJ2-5): DGGITQSPKYLFRKEGQNVTLSCEQNLNHDAMYWYRQDPGQGLRLIYYSQIVNDFQKGDIAEGYSVSREKKESFPLTVTSAQKNPTAFYLCASSLLAGGETQYFGPGTRLLVL.

This clone is a singleton in its sample. The junction and the germline gene differ at one end; a read error may be behind it. The chain couples TRBV7-7 to TRBJ2-5; 11 bases match TRBD2. CDR1 and CDR2 (germline): SSHAT, FNYEAQ (reference sequence). There are 14 residues in the CDR3. The CDR3: CASSPRLAGETQYF. CDR3 sequence (DNA): TGTGCTAGCAGCCCCCGACTAGCGGGGGAGACCCAGTACTTC.

J is TRBJ2-1 and V is TRBV9, with TRBD2 identical over 8 bases. Germline assignment: CDR1 SGDLS and CDR2 YYNGEE. Germline trimming cut 6 bases from V and 8 bases from J; bases unmatched to any gene: 16. The CDR3 is 16 residues long. The CDR3 protein is CASNLVLSGSQDEQFF. DNA for the CDR3: TGTGCCAGCAACCTAGTACTCAGCGGGAGTCAGGATGAGCAGTTCTTC. Complete variable domain (other parts from reference TRBV9 and TRBJ2-1): DSGVTQTPKHLITATGQRVTLRCSPRSGDLSVYWYQQSLDQGLQFLIQYYNGEERAKGNILERFSAQQFPDLHSELNLSSLELGDSALYFCASNLVLSGSQDEQFFGPGTRLTVL.

This sequence joins TRBV10-3 and TRBJ1-1, with a weak D call TRBD1 (5 bases). The CDR3 covers 11 residues. Per the germline V gene, CDR1 is ENHRY and CDR2 is SYGVKD. Trimming took 6 bases from V and 7 from J, leaving 9 bases between them. CDR3 nucleotides: TGTGCCATCAGCGCCGGGGGTGAAGCTTTCTTT. Translating it yields CAISAGGEAFF.

CDR3 DNA sequence: TGTGCCAGTAGTATGGACAGACATCAAGAGACCCAGTACTTC. Amino acid sequence: CASSMDRHQETQYF. The rearrangement uses TRBV19 and TRBJ2-5; TRBD1 might be the D (6 bases). Per the germline V gene, CDR1 is LNHDA and CDR2 is SQIVND (reference sequence). CDR3 length: 14 amino acids. The V gene lost 3 bases and the J gene lost 2 bases, with 10 bases spanning the gap.

This clone was counted a single time. The rearrangement uses TRBV15 and TRBJ1-1, with a possible D match to TRBD1 (5 bases). Germline V gene data show CDR1 as LNHNV and CDR2 as YYDKDF (reference sequence). The CDR3 totals 14 residues. V lost 1 base to trimming and J lost 0 bases, with 6 bases between them. CDR3 DNA sequence: TGTGCCACCAGCAGAGGGACATTGAACACTGAAGCTTTCTTT. The encoded protein is CATSRGTLNTEAFF.